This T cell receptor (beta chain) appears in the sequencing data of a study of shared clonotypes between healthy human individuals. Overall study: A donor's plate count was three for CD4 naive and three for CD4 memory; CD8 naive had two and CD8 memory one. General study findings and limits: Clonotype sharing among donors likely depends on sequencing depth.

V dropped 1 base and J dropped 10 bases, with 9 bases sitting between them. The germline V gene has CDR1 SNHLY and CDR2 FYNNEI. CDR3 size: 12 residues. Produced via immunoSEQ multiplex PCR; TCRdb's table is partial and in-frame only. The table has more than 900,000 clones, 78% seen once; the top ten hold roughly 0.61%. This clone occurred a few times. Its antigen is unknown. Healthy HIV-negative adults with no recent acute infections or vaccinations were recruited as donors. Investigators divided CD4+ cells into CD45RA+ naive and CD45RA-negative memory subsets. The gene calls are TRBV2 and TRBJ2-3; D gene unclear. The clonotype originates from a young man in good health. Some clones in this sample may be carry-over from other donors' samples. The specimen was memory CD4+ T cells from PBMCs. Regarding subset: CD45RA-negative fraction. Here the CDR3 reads CASSEEVTPQYF. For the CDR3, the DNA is TGTGCCAGCAGTGAAGAGGTCACGCCGCAGTATTTT. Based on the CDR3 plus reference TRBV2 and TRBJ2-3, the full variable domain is EPEVTQTPSHQVTQMGQEVILRCVPISNHLYFYWYRQILGQKVEFLVSFYNNEISEKSEIFDDQFSVERPDGSNFTLKIRSTKLEDSAMYFCASSEEVTPQYFGPGTRLTVL.